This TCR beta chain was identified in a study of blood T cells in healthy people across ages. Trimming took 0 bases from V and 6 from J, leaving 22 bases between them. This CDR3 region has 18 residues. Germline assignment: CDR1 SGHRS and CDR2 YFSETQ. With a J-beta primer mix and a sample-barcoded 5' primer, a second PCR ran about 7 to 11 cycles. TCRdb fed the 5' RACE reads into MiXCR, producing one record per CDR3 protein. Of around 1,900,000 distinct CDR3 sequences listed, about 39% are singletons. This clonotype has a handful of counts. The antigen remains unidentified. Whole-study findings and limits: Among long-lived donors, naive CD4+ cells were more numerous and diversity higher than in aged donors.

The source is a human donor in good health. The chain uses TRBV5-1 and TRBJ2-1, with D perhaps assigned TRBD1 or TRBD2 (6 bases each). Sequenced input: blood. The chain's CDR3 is CASSLVYGGLRRTNEQFF. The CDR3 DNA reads TGCGCCAGCAGCTTGGTATACGGGGGCCTACGGCGGACCAATGAGCAGTTCTTC.